This T cell receptor (beta chain) was captured in a study of blood T cell repertoires in COVID-19. In the study overall: Samples taken during acute and convalescent COVID-19 were collected in the United States, Italy and Spain.

Patients at the Seattle site were enrolled during active infection and followed longitudinally. Authors' data handling: Quantification of nucleated cells was approximated via reference gene primer amplification. Produced via immunoSEQ multiplex PCR; TCRdb's table is partial and in-frame only. D and trimming come from the DNA, and the V and J calls and clone size come from that table. Of 100,000 to 150,000 clones listed, approximately 90% were seen once; the top ten hold roughly 4%. The germline V and J ends were trimmed by 7 bases and 6 bases, with 13 bases remaining between them. CDR1 is MDHEN and CDR2 is SYDVKM in the germline V gene. This CDR3 region has 12 residues.

Sample: peripheral blood. This receptor was identified in a man between 60 and 70 years old with COVID-19, enrolled during active disease. J is TRBJ2-7 and V is TRBV28, with D maybe TRBD2 (5 bases). Written as DNA, the CDR3 is TGTGCCAGCAACCGGACTCCTGGCGAGCAGTACTTC. Protein sequence: CASNRTPGEQYF.